The clone carrying this T cell receptor beta chain was seen a single time. The data derive from a study of OX40 agonist ivuxolimab in advanced cancers. CDR3 length equals 16 residues. Germline V CDR1 and CDR2: SEHNR, FQNEAQ (reference sequence). The V and J ends lost 5 bases and 6 bases respectively, with 19 bases between them. Exclusion applied to patients with autoimmune disease history or systemic immunosuppression. Data came from immunoSEQ multiplex PCR; TCRdb stores just in-frame clones and leaves some out. The data hold 50,000 or so clones, with around 74% observed a single time. This receptor was identified in an adult with an advanced solid tumor such as melanoma, head and neck, liver or kidney cancer. The material sequenced was CD4+ or CD8+ T cells sorted from blood, taken in a trial of the OX40 agonist ivuxolimab. The gene calls are TRBV7-9 and TRBJ2-2, with a weak D call TRBD2 (5 bases). As DNA, the CDR3 is TGTGCCAGCAGCCCAAAGCCGGGCCTCGGGGCCGGGGAGCTGTTTTTT. This sequence encodes CASSPKPGLGAGELFF.